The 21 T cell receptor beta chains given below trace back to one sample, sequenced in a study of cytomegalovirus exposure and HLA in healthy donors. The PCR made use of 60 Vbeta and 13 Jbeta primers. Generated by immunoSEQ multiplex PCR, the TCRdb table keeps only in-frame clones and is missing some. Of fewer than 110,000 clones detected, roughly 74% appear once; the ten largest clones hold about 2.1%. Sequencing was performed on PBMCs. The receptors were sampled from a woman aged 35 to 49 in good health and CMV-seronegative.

The CDR3 nucleotides are TGCGCCAGCAGCCAAGCGACAGGGGACTTTTACGAGCAGTACTTC. Translation: CASSQATGDFYEQYF. The chain couples TRBV4-1 to TRBJ2-7; 8 positions agree with TRBD1. After removal of 1 base from V and 4 bases from J, the junction contained 6 bases not matched to a gene. The CDR3 runs to 15 residues. The germline gives CDR1 MGHRA, CDR2 YSYEKL.

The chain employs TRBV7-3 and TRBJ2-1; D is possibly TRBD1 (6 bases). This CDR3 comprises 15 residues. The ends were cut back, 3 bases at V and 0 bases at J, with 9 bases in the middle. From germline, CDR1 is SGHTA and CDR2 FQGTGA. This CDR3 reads CASSFRGSSYNEQFF. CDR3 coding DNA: TGTGCCAGCAGCTTTAGGGGGAGCTCCTACAATGAGCAGTTCTTC. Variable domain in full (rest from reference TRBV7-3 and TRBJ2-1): GAGVSQTPSNKVTEKGKYVELRCDPISGHTALYWYRQSLGQGPEFLIYFQGTGAADDSGLPNDRFFAVRPEGSVSTLKIQRTERGDSAVYLCASSFRGSSYNEQFFGPGTRLTVL.

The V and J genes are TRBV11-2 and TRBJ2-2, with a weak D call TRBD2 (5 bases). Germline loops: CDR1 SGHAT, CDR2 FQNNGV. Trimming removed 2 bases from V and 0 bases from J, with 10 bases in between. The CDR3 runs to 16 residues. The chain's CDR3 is CASSLRLAANTGELFF. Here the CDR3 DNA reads TGTGCCAGCAGCTTAAGGCTAGCCGCGAACACCGGGGAGCTGTTTTTT. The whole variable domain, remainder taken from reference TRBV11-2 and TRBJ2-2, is EAGVAQSPRYKIIEKRQSVAFWCNPISGHATLYWYQQILGQGPKLLIQFQNNGVVDDSQLPKDRFSAERLKGVDSTLKIQPAKLEDSAVYLCASSLRLAANTGELFFGEGSRLTVL.

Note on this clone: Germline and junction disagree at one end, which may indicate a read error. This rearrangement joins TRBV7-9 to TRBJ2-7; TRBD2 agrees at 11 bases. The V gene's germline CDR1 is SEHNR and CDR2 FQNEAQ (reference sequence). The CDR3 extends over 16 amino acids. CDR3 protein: CSSSLGLAGISYEQYF. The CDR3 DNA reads TGTTCCAGCAGCTTAGGACTAGCGGGCATCTCCTACGAGCAGTACTTC.

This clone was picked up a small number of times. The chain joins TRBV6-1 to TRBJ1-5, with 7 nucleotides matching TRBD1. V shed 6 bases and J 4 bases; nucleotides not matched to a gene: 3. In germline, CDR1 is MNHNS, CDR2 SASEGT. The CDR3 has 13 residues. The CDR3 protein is CASRIQGNQPQHF. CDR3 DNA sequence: TGTGCCAGCAGGATACAGGGGAATCAGCCCCAGCATTTT.

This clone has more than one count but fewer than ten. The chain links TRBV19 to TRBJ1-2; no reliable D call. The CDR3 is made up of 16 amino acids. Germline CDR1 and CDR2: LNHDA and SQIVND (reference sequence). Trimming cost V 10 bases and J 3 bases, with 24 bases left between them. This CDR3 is CATTQTSGLLDYGYTF. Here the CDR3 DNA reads TGTGCCACCACCCAAACGAGCGGGCTTCTGGACTATGGCTACACCTTC.

The CDR3, as DNA: TGTGCCAGCAGCTTTTCTCTGCAGGGATTGGGAGGGAGGAGGGCCGAGCAGTACTTC. Amino acid sequence: CASSFSLQGLGGRRAEQYF. The V and J genes are TRBV7-2 and TRBJ2-7; 7 positions match TRBD2. J was trimmed by 6 bases and V by 3 bases; bases with no gene match: 23. The CDR3 is 19 residues long. Germline CDR1 reads SGHTA; CDR2 reads FQGNSA.

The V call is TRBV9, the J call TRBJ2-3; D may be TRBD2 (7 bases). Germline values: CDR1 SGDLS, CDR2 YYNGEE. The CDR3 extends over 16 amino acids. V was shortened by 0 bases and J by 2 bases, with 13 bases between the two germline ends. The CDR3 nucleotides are TGTGCCAGCAGCGTAGTTGGGGGGGGCCTCACAGATACGCAGTATTTT. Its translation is CASSVVGGGLTDTQYF.

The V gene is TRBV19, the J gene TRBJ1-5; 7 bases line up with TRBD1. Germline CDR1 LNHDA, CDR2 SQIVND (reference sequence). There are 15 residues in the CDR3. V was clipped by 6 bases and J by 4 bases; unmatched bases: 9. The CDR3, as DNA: TGTGCCAGTAGACCCGACAGGGTCATTAATCAGCCCCAGCATTTT. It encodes CASRPDRVINQPQHF.

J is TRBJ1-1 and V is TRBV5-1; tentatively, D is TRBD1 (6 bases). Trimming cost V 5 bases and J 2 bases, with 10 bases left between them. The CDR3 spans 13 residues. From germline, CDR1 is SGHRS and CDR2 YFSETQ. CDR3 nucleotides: TGCGCCAGCAGACAGGGATCCAACACTGAAGCTTTCTTT. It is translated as CASRQGSNTEAFF.

CDR3 sequence (DNA): TGCGCCAGCAGCTTGTTGGCTGCCATTAACACAGATACGCAGTATTTT. As protein: CASSLLAAINTDTQYF. V and J are TRBV5-1 and TRBJ2-3, with D hard to call. CDR3 size: 16 residues. Trimming removed 1 base at V and 2 bases at J, with 14 bases between. The V gene's germline CDR1 is SGHRS and CDR2 YFSETQ.

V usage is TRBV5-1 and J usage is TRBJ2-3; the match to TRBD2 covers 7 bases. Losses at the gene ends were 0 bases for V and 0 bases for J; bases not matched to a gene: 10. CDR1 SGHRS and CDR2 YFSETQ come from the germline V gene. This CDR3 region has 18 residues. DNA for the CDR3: TGCGCCAGCAGCTTGGCCGATCTAGCGGCAGGAAGCACAGATACGCAGTATTTT. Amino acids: CASSLADLAAGSTDTQYF.

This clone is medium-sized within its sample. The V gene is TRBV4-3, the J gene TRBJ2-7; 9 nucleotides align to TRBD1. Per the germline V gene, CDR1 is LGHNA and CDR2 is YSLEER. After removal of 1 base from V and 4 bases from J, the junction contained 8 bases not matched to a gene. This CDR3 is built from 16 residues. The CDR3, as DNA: TGCGCCAGCAGCCAAGGTACAGGGGGCGAGTTTTACGAGCAGTACTTC. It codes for CASSQGTGGEFYEQYF.

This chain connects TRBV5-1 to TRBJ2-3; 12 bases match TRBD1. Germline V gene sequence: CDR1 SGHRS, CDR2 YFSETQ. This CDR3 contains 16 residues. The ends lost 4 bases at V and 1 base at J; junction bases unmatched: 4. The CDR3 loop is CASSAGTGGGTDTQYF. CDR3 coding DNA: TGCGCCAGCAGCGCGGGGACAGGGGGCGGCACAGATACGCAGTATTTT.

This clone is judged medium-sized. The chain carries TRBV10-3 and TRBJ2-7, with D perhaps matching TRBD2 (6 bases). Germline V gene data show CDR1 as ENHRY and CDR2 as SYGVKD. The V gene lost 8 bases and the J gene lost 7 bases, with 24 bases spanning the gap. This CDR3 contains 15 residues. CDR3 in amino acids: CAIGRSEEGPQEQYF. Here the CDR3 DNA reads TGTGCCATCGGGAGATCCGAGGAGGGACCTCAGGAGCAGTACTTC.

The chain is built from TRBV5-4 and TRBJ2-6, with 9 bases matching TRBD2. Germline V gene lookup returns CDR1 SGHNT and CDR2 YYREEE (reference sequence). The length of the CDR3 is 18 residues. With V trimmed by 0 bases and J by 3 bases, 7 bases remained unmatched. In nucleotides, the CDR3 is TGTGCCAGCAGCTTGGCCCGCGGGGGGGCGTATGGGGCCAACGTCCTGACTTTC. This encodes CASSLARGGAYGANVLTF.

Here the CDR3 reads CATSRGPGGEWGDQPQHF. CDR3 DNA: TGTGCCACCAGCAGAGGCCCAGGGGGCGAATGGGGGGATCAGCCCCAGCATTTT. The V and J genes are TRBV15 and TRBJ1-5; TRBD1 agrees at 8 bases. Germline V CDR1 and CDR2: LNHNV, YYDKDF (reference sequence). The CDR3 extends over 18 amino acids. Trimming at V came to 1 base and at J to 5 bases, leaving 13 bases not matched to a gene.

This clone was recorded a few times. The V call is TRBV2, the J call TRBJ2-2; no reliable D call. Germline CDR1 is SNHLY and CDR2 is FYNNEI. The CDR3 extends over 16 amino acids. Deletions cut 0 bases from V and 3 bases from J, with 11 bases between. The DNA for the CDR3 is TGTGCCAGCAGTGAAGCGGAAAAGCGCCACACCGGGGAGCTGTTTTTT. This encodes CASSEAEKRHTGELFF.

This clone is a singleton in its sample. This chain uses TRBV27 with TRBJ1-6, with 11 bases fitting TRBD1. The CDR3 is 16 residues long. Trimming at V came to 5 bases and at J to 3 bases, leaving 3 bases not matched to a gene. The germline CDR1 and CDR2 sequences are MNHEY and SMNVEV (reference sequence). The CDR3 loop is CASSAGTGGYNSPLHF. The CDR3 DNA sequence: TGTGCCAGCAGTGCCGGGACAGGGGGCTATAATTCACCCCTCCACTTT.

Here the CDR3 DNA reads TGTGCCAGCAGTTTCGGGTCAGGGACCTACGAGCAGTACTTC. As protein: CASSFGSGTYEQYF. The rearrangement links TRBV6-5 to TRBJ2-7; the D gene is possibly TRBD1 (5 bases). The V end was cut by 4 bases, the J end by 2 bases, with 12 bases between. From germline, CDR1 is MNHEY and CDR2 SVGAGI. The CDR3 is made up of 14 amino acids.

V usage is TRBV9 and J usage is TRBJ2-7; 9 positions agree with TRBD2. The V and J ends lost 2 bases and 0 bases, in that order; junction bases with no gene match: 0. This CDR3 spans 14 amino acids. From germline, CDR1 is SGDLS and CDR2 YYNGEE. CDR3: CASSVSGGSYEQYF. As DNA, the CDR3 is TGTGCCAGCAGCGTTAGCGGGGGCTCCTACGAGCAGTACTTC.